This is a list of T cell receptor beta chains from one sample in a study of T cell responses to AZD1222 COVID-19 vaccine. TCRdb keeps only in-frame clones here, not all; method: immunoSEQ multiplex PCR. Of approximately 170,000 clones in the sample, roughly 87% were seen once. The sample was peripheral blood, taken 28 days after the second AZD1222 dose. These receptors were obtained from an adult who received the AZD1222 COVID-19 vaccine. The CDR3 runs from the conserved cysteine through the conserved F or W. A D gene is named only where the DNA matches it firmly. Rows may omit the clone size; those that give it use once, few, many or a size class.

TRBV5-6	NA	NA	TRBJ2-7	TGTGCCAGCAGCCGTTCCTACGAGCAGTACTTC	CASSRSYEQYF
TRBV4-1	NA	NA	TRBJ2-2	TGCGCCAGCAGCTCCGTTACCGGGGAGCTGTTTTTT	CASSSVTGELFF
TRBV6-2/TRBV6-3	NA	TRBD1	TRBJ1-5	TGTGCCAGCAGTTACGAGACAGGGGCGCTCGGCAATCAGCCCCAGCATTTT	CASSYETGALGNQPQHF
TRBV12-5	NA	NA	TRBJ1-2	TGTGCTAGTGGTTTGCTCGCGTATGGCTACACCTTC	CASGLLAYGYTF
TRBV10-2	NA	NA	TRBJ1-1	TGCGCCAGCGGAGATCGTGGAGGGCCCTTGAACACTGAAGCTTTCTTT	CASGDRGGPLNTEAFF
TRBV2	NA	NA	TRBJ1-2	TGTGCCAGCAGTGAAAAACCGCGGGGTCTCGGTGGCTACACCTTC	CASSEKPRGLGGYTF
TRBV7-9	NA	NA	TRBJ1-2	TGTGCCAGCACGGGACACTACTATGGCTACACCTTC	CASTGHYYGYTF
TRBV7-6	NA	TRBD1	TRBJ2-7	TGTGCCAGCAGCTTTTCTGCAGGGGGCATGAACGAGCAGTACTTC	CASSFSAGGMNEQYF
TRBV25-1	NA	NA	TRBJ1-2	TGTGCCAGCCGACCCTTCGGACAGTTTGGCTACACCTTC	CASRPFGQFGYTF
TRBV6-1	NA	NA	TRBJ1-1	TGTGCCAGCAGTGAAGGGGTTGAAGCTTTCTTT	CASSEGVEAFF
TRBV4-1	NA	NA	TRBJ2-7	TGCGCCAGCAGCCTCACAGAGGGACCGAGCTACGAGCAGTACTTC	CASSLTEGPSYEQYF
TRBV24-1	once	TRBD2	TRBJ2-1	TGTGCCACCAGTGATGCGATGACTAGCGGGGGAAACAATGAGCAGTTCTTC	CATSDAMTSGGNNEQFF
TRBV28	NA	TRBD1	TRBJ1-6	TGTGCCAGCAGTTTAACCTCCAGGGGGTTAGTTAATTCACCCCTCCACTTT	CASSLTSRGLVNSPLHF
TRBV6-5	NA	NA	TRBJ2-7	TGTGCCAGCAGTCCCTCGACGGTCTCCTACGAGCAGTACTTC	CASSPSTVSYEQYF
TRBV10-3	NA	NA	TRBJ2-2	TGTGCCATCAGCGGCTCGTTGGGCACCGGGGAGCTGTTTTTT	CAISGSLGTGELFF
TRBV7-8	NA	TRBD2	TRBJ2-2	TGTGCCAGCAGCTCGCTAGCGGGGGGGCTACCCGGGGAGCTGTTTTTT	CASSSLAGGLPGELFF
TRBV14	NA	NA	TRBJ1-3	TGTGCCAGCAGCCAAGTTTCCAGTCTTATCTCTGGAAACACCATATATTTT	CASSQVSSLISGNTIYF
TRBV5-1	NA	TRBD2	TRBJ2-5	TGCGCCAGCAGCGTTTCTAGCGGAGGGGAGACCCAGTACTTC	CASSVSSGGETQYF
TRBV4-1	few	NA	TRBJ2-5	TGCGCCAGCAGCCAAGATGTTGGACAGATCCAAGAGACCCAGTACTTC	CASSQDVGQIQETQYF
TRBV10-3	NA	NA	TRBJ2-5	TGTGCCATCAGTGAGCGGTCAGCCGAGGGGGAGACCCAGTACTTC	CAISERSAEGETQYF
TRBV30	NA	NA	TRBJ1-5	TGTGCCTGGAGTCTGGGGGGCCCAGGGCAGCCCCAGCATTTT	CAWSLGGPGQPQHF
TRBV10-3	NA	TRBD1	TRBJ1-1	TGTGCCATCAGGGAAAGAGACAGGGGAACTGAAGCTTTCTTT	CAIRERDRGTEAFF
TRBV18	NA	NA	TRBJ1-3	TGTGCCAGCTCATCGCAAAGGACCAACTCTGGAAACACCATATATTTT	CASSSQRTNSGNTIYF
TRBV19	NA	NA	TRBJ1-2	TGTGCCAGCGCACCGGGACTCTATGGCTACACCTTC	CASAPGLYGYTF
TRBV19	NA	TRBD2	TRBJ2-1	TGTGCCAGCCGCCTCGCCGGGATCTCGGCGGGGGGTGAGCAGTTCTTC	CASRLAGISAGGEQFF
TRBV6-1	NA	NA	TRBJ1-5	TGTGCCAGCAGTGAAGTAAGGTCGTGGGGGGACAATCAGCCCCAGCATTTT	CASSEVRSWGDNQPQHF